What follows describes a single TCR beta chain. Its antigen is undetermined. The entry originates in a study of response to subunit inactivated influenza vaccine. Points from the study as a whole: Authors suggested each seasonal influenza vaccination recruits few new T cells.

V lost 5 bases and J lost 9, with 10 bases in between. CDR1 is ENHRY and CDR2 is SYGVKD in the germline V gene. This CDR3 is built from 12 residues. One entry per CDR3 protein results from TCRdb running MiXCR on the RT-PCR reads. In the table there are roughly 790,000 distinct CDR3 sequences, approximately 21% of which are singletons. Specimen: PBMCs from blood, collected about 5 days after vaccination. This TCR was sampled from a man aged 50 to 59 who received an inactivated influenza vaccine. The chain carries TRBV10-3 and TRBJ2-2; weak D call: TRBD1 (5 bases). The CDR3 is CAISTDIRELFF. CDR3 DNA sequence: TGTGCCATCAGTACGGACATCCGGGAGCTGTTTTTT.